The 27 T cell receptor beta chains below come from one sample, sequenced in a study of chemoradiotherapy in HPV16-positive cancers. The assay was immunoSEQ multiplex PCR, and TCRdb's table has in-frame clones only and misses some. The repertoire holds some 14,000 clones, with about 91% as singletons. Specimen: blood, collected from a patient who underwent chemoradiotherapy. Source of these receptors: a human donor with HPV-associated anogenital cancer.

This clone was seen a few times. The CDR3 DNA reads as TGTGCCAGCAGCGCAGCCGGGACAGGGTCCACCGGGGAGCTGTTTTTT. Its protein is CASSAAGTGSTGELFF. This chain uses TRBV5-4 with TRBJ2-2, with 9 bases fitting TRBD1. Per the germline V gene, CDR1 is SGHNT and CDR2 is YYREEE (reference sequence). V dropped 4 bases and J dropped 4; count of bases not matched to a gene: 8. This CDR3 spans 16 amino acids.

The V call is TRBV6-6, the J call TRBJ1-1, with 7 bases that match TRBD1. V lost 5 bases and J lost 7; bases outside the gene matches: 16. Germline values: CDR1 MNHNY, CDR2 SVGAGI (reference sequence). This CDR3 has 16 amino acids. The CDR3 DNA reads TGTGCCAGCAGTAGGGGTAATCCGACAGGGTTGGGTGAAGCTTTCTTT. Translation: CASSRGNPTGLGEAFF.

The genes are TRBV5-1 and TRBJ1-4, with D tentatively TRBD1 (5 bases). In germline, CDR1 is SGHRS, CDR2 YFSETQ. Trimming left V 0 bases short and J 7 bases short, with 7 bases between. The CDR3 sequence is 13 residues long. CDR3 protein: CASSLEGVEKLFF. The CDR3 DNA reads TGCGCCAGCAGCTTGGAAGGGGTTGAAAAACTGTTTTTT.

V usage is TRBV6-1 and J usage is TRBJ1-5, with D unresolved. Trimming removed 2 bases from V and 2 bases from J, with 10 bases in between. The CDR3 is 15 residues long. CDR1 and CDR2 from the germline V gene are MNHNS and SASEGT. The CDR3 region is CASSEQVGRNQPQHF. The CDR3 DNA sequence: TGTGCCAGCAGTGAACAGGTTGGGCGCAATCAGCCCCAGCATTTT.

The chain couples TRBV15 to TRBJ2-2; D uncertain. Germline CDR1 LNHNV, CDR2 YYDKDF (reference sequence). The V gene lost 1 base and the J gene lost 0 bases, with 3 bases spanning the gap. The CDR3 contains 14 residues. CDR3 DNA sequence: TGTGCCACCAGCAGAGCAGCGAACACCGGGGAGCTGTTTTTT. Amino acids: CATSRAANTGELFF. Together with reference TRBV15 and TRBJ2-2, the CDR3 gives the full variable domain: DAMVIQNPRYQVTQFGKPVTLSCSQTLNHNVMYWYQQKSSQAPKLLFHYYDKDFNNEADTPDNFQSRRPNTSFCFLDIRSPGLGDTAMYLCATSRAANTGELFFGEGSRLTVL.

J is TRBJ2-1 and V is TRBV10-3; D could derive from TRBD1 or TRBD2 (6 bases each). Germline values: CDR1 ENHRY, CDR2 SYGVKD. Trimming removed 3 bases from V and 6 bases from J, with 18 bases in between. This CDR3 is 16 amino acids long. CDR3 nucleotide sequence: TGTGCCATCAGTGAAAGAAGGGGGGCGCAGGGCAATGAGCAGTTCTTC. It is translated as CAISERRGAQGNEQFF.

This clone was observed once. V and J are TRBV19 and TRBJ1-1, with D unresolved. Germline CDR1 LNHDA, CDR2 SQIVND (reference sequence). The V end was cut by 3 bases, the J end by 1 base, with 3 bases between. This CDR3 contains 12 residues. The CDR3 region is CASSIRNTEAFF. The CDR3 region has the DNA TGTGCCAGTAGTATCAGGAACACTGAAGCTTTCTTT.

The chain joins TRBV10-3 to TRBJ2-2, with D uncertain. Trimming cost V 0 bases and J 7 bases, with 9 bases left between them. There are 14 residues in the CDR3. Germline CDR1 and CDR2: ENHRY and SYGVKD. For the CDR3, the DNA is TGTGCCATCAGTGAGTCGGCTAACGTCGGGGAGCTGTTTTTT. Protein: CAISESANVGELFF.

CDR3 in amino acids: CASSGQGTYEQYF. The CDR3 DNA is TGCGCCAGCTCGGGACAGGGGACTTACGAGCAGTACTTC. The chain is built from TRBV10-2 and TRBJ2-7, with 10 bases fitting TRBD1. Germline CDR1 and CDR2: WSHSY and SAAADI. The CDR3 runs to 13 residues. V lost 8 bases, J lost 4 bases, and 5 bases stayed unmatched.

In its sample, this clone was seen once. The chain links TRBV28 to TRBJ2-5; D uncertain. The ends were cut back, 6 bases at V and 4 bases at J, with 9 bases in the middle. The CDR3 is 12 amino acids. The V gene's germline CDR1 is MDHEN and CDR2 SYDVKM. CDR3 amino acids: CASSPFPETQYF. The CDR3, as DNA: TGTGCCAGCAGCCCTTTTCCAGAGACCCAGTACTTC. The whole variable domain, remainder taken from reference TRBV28 and TRBJ2-5, is DVKVTQSSRYLVKRTGEKVFLECVQDMDHENMFWYRQDPGLGLRLIYFSYDVKMKEKGDIPEGYSVSREKKERFSLILESASTNQTSMYLCASSPFPETQYFGPGTRLLVL.

V and J are TRBV5-6 and TRBJ2-3, with 11 bases lining up with TRBD2. The CDR3 runs to 17 residues. J lost 0 bases, V lost 2 bases, and 5 bases had no gene match. Germline V gives CDR1 SGHDT, CDR2 YYEEEE. The CDR3 DNA is TGTGCCAGCAGCTTACGACTAGCGGGAACTAGCACAGATACGCAGTATTTT. Translated, it gives CASSLRLAGTSTDTQYF.

J is TRBJ2-7 and V is TRBV20-1; unclear D gene. The CDR3 has 10 amino acids. The V end lost 6 bases, the J end lost 4 bases, and 7 bases lay between the germline ends. From germline, CDR1 is DFQATT and CDR2 SNEGSKA (reference sequence). The CDR3 DNA follows: TGCAGTGCAGGCGATTACGAGCAGTACTTC. Residues: CSAGDYEQYF.

This clone appeared a single time. The chain joins TRBV30 to TRBJ1-1; D gene ambiguous. This CDR3 region has 11 residues. Trimming took 8 bases from V and 1 from J, leaving 8 bases between them. Germline CDR1 and CDR2: GTSNPN and SVGIG (reference sequence). DNA of the CDR3: TGTGCCGGAGAATGGAACACTGAAGCTTTCTTT. This codes for CAGEWNTEAFF.

V gene TRBV5-6 combines with J gene TRBJ1-1; TRBD1 matches 8 bases. This CDR3 has 17 residues. Germline CDR1 is SGHDT and CDR2 is YYEEEE. V was pared by 1 base and J by 0 bases, with 8 bases of the junction left unmatched. The CDR3 loop is CASSLSWTGRMNTEAFF. For the CDR3, the DNA is TGTGCCAGCAGCTTGTCTTGGACAGGGCGTATGAACACTGAAGCTTTCTTT.

The genes are TRBV19 and TRBJ1-6; TRBD1 agrees at 9 bases. CDR3 length: 14 residues. Germline CDR1 LNHDA, CDR2 SQIVND (reference sequence). V was clipped by 6 bases and J by 14 bases; unmatched bases: 11. The CDR3 region has the DNA TGTGCCAGTAGCCCATCCGGGACAGGGATTTCCCTCCACTTT. Amino acid sequence: CASSPSGTGISLHF.

This rearrangement joins TRBV27 to TRBJ1-5; no definite D call. The V end was cut by 1 base, the J end by 0 bases, with 7 bases between. This CDR3 contains 15 residues. In germline, CDR1 is MNHEY, CDR2 SMNVEV (reference sequence). The CDR3 DNA reads as TGTGCCAGCAGTTTATTTGGAGCTAGCAATCAGCCCCAGCATTTT. Translation gives CASSLFGASNQPQHF.

The V gene is TRBV28, the J gene TRBJ1-5; D unclear. V was trimmed by 5 bases and J by 3 bases, leaving 8 bases between them. This CDR3 is 13 amino acids long. Germline assignment: CDR1 MDHEN and CDR2 SYDVKM. The CDR3 reads CASSPPHNQPQHF. The CDR3 nucleotides read TGTGCCAGCAGTCCCCCCCACAATCAGCCCCAGCATTTT. The full variable domain, its missing parts supplied by reference TRBV28 and TRBJ1-5, is DVKVTQSSRYLVKRTGEKVFLECVQDMDHENMFWYRQDPGLGLRLIYFSYDVKMKEKGDIPEGYSVSREKKERFSLILESASTNQTSMYLCASSPPHNQPQHFGDGTRLSIL.

The chain couples TRBV2 to TRBJ2-3; D not resolved. The CDR3 has 14 residues. Germline assignment: CDR1 SNHLY and CDR2 FYNNEI. The germline V and J ends were trimmed by 8 bases and 6 bases, with 18 bases remaining between them. The CDR3, as DNA: TGTGCCAGCCGTCACGAACGAGAGCTGGATACGCAGTATTTT. It translates to CASRHERELDTQYF.

The chain couples TRBV10-1 to TRBJ2-3; 10 bases are a match to TRBD1. Germline V gene data show CDR1 as WNHNN and CDR2 as SYGVQD (reference sequence). J lost 9 bases, V lost 3 bases, and 6 bases had no gene match. CDR3 length: 14 amino acids. CDR3 region: CASSDTDRGDTQYF. The CDR3 nucleotides are TGCGCCAGCAGTGATACGGACAGGGGGGACACGCAGTATTTT.

This clone was seen only once. The CDR3 reads CASRGVNSSPLHF. The CDR3 nucleotides are TGTGCCAGCAGAGGAGTAAACAGTTCACCCCTCCACTTT. J is TRBJ1-6 and V is TRBV2; no definite D call. CDR1 SNHLY and CDR2 FYNNEI come from the germline V gene. This CDR3 contains 13 residues. Trimming removed 6 bases from V and 9 bases from J, with 12 bases in between.

The table lists this clone with a count of one. The chain couples TRBV7-8 to TRBJ2-5; TRBD1 might be the D (7 bases). This CDR3 is 14 amino acids long. V lost 4 bases and J lost 0, with 9 bases in between. CDR1 is SGHVS, CDR2 FQNEAQ, per germline. This chain's CDR3 is CASSSGGYQETQYF. The CDR3 DNA is TGTGCCAGCAGCTCAGGGGGGTACCAAGAGACCCAGTACTTC.

This chain joins TRBV5-1 and TRBJ2-3, with D perhaps TRBD2 (6 bases). Germline V gives CDR1 SGHRS, CDR2 YFSETQ. The CDR3 loop spans 13 amino acids. V was shortened by 3 bases and J by 6 bases, with 11 bases between the two germline ends. The CDR3 here is CASSSTSRDTQYF. CDR3 in DNA: TGCGCCAGCAGCTCTACTAGCCGGGATACGCAGTATTTT.

The rearrangement joins TRBV15 to TRBJ2-7; 7 bases are a match to TRBD2. This CDR3 is 14 amino acids long. The ends lost 4 bases at V and 6 bases at J; junction bases unmatched: 9. In germline, CDR1 is LNHNV, CDR2 YYDKDF (reference sequence). The CDR3 coding sequence is TGTGCCACCAGCATACAAGCGGGAAATAGCGAGCAGTACTTC. As protein: CATSIQAGNSEQYF.

The rearrangement joins TRBV7-3 to TRBJ1-1; D is unresolved. V gave up 4 bases and J gave up 1 base, with 16 bases separating them. The CDR3 totals 16 residues. Germline V gene lookup returns CDR1 SGHTA and CDR2 FQGTGA. CDR3 coding DNA: TGTGCCAGCAGCTCCCATATTGGATCAGAGAACACTGAAGCTTTCTTT. This sequence encodes CASSSHIGSENTEAFF.

V usage is TRBV30 and J usage is TRBJ1-5; tentative D call: TRBD1 (6 bases). The CDR3 sequence is 13 residues long. CDR1 GTSNPN and CDR2 SVGIG come from the germline V gene (reference sequence). The germline V and J ends were trimmed by 2 bases and 6 bases, with 11 bases remaining between them. CDR3 protein: CAWSPQGLQPQHF. In nucleotides, the CDR3 is TGTGCCTGGAGTCCACAGGGACTTCAGCCCCAGCATTTT.

The CDR3 loop is CASSYSRQDTQYF. In nucleotides, the CDR3 is TGTGCCAGCAGTTACTCACGGCAAGATACGCAGTATTTT. V is TRBV6-6 and J is TRBJ2-3; no clear D. Germline assignment: CDR1 MNHNY and CDR2 SVGAGI (reference sequence). The germline V and J ends were trimmed by 0 bases and 5 bases, with 6 bases remaining between them. This CDR3 spans 13 amino acids.

This clone was detected once. The chain recombines TRBV23-1 with TRBJ2-5; tentative D call: TRBD2 (5 bases). TRBV23-1 is designated an ORF whose function remains uncertain. CDR3 length equals 17 residues. V was clipped by 3 bases and J by 0 bases, with 17 bases between them. CDR3 nucleotide sequence: TGCGCCAGCAGTCATCGGGATAAGCGGCGCTACCAAGAGACCCAGTACTTC. This codes for CASSHRDKRRYQETQYF.